This is a list of T cell receptor beta chains from one sample in a study of T cell responses to AZD1222 COVID-19 vaccine. This table comes from immunoSEQ multiplex PCR, and its TCRdb copy is limited to in-frame clones, with some not included. The sample carries some 180,000 clones, roughly 94% recorded once. Source: peripheral blood, taken 28 days after the second AZD1222 dose. The origin of the receptors is an adult who received the AZD1222 COVID-19 vaccine. CDR3s include the opening cysteine and the closing phenylalanine or tryptophan. Clone size appears in some rows only: once, few, many, or a class for an expanded clone.

v_gene	j_gene	abundance	CDR3aa
TRBV5-1	TRBJ1-2	-	CASSLWDRGPAADGYTF
TRBV5-1	TRBJ1-2	-	CASSVGQSNYGYTF
TRBV19	TRBJ2-4	once	CASFPPGLAELAKNIQYF
TRBV2	TRBJ2-5	-	CASTKVSRNQETQYF
TRBV3-1/TRBV3-2	TRBJ2-2	-	CASSQVIAGGLNTGELFF
TRBV9	TRBJ1-2	-	CASSVRRSITNYGYTF
TRBV6-4	TRBJ2-2	-	CASSDSAGGPGELFF
TRBV27	TRBJ2-5	-	CASIGLAGGKETQYF
TRBV7-6	TRBJ2-5	-	CASSLTRVLAGGTYQETQYF
TRBV7-9	TRBJ1-1	-	CASSSGERTEAFF
TRBV11-2	TRBJ1-5	-	CASSLAGGPNQPQHF
TRBV2	TRBJ1-5	-	CASRPNRDSFNQPQHF
TRBV2	TRBJ1-5	-	CASSDRGRINQPQHF
TRBV30	TRBJ2-1	-	CAWSKGISYNEQFF
TRBV7-2	TRBJ2-4	-	CASSLPGVENIQYF
TRBV25-1	TRBJ1-3	-	CASSYLQGSGNTIYF
TRBV29-1	TRBJ2-3	-	CSVVSSGMNTDTQYF
TRBV7-8	TRBJ1-2	-	CASSLPRDKPNYGYTF
TRBV18	TRBJ1-5	-	CASSLGQGSNQPQHF
TRBV28	TRBJ2-1	-	CASSPGLAGPLTYNEQFF
TRBV2	TRBJ1-2	-	CASRLQGVSGYTF
TRBV20-1	TRBJ1-1	-	CSAMENTEAFF
TRBV2	TRBJ1-1	-	CASSAADRLNTEAFF
TRBV6-1	TRBJ1-4	-	CASSEAVGANEKLFF